This record covers a single TCR beta chain. Its specificity is unknown. These data are taken from a study of CD4 T cells in relation to SARS-CoV-2 and coronaviruses. Before the COVID-19 pandemic, during about 2010-2018, CD4+ T cells were taken from unexposed donors. Using immunoSEQ multiplex PCR, the repertoire was profiled, and TCRdb retains in-frame clones only, with some absent. Of some 64,000 clones in the sample, 94% were seen once. V dropped 3 bases and J dropped 6; count of bases not matched to a gene: 10. The CDR3 is 15 residues long. Per germline, CDR1 SGHNT and CDR2 YYREEE (reference sequence). Study findings and constraints: No donor gave both pre-pandemic and post-infection samples.

The chain couples TRBV5-4 to TRBJ2-5; 8 bases fit TRBD2. This TCR came from a human donor in good health. Sequences were obtained from naive CD4+ T cells from PBMCs. The subset denotes: naive CD4+ T cells isolated by negative enrichment. The CDR3 DNA reads TGTGCCAGCAGCTGGACGGGGGGGCTAGTAAAGACCCAGTACTTC. Translating it yields CASSWTGGLVKTQYF. The complete variable domain, with remaining parts taken from reference TRBV5-4 and TRBJ2-5, reads ETGVTQSPTHLIKTRGQQVTLRCSSQSGHNTVSWYQQALGQGPQFIFQYYREEENGRGNFPPRFSGLQFPNYSSELNVNALELDDSALYLCASSWTGGLVKTQYFGPGTRLLVL.